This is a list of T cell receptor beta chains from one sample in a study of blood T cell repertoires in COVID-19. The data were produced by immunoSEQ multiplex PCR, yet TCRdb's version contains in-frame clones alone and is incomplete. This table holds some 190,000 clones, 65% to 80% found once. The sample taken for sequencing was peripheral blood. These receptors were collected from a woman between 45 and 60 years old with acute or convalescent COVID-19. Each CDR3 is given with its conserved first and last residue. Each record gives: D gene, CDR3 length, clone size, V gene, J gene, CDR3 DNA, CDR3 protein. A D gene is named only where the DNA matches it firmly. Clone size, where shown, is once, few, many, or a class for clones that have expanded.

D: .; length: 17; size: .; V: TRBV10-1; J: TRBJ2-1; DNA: TGCGCCAGCAGTGAGGACGGCAGGGCGAGCTCCTACAATGAGCAGTTCTTC; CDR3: CASSEDGRASSYNEQFF
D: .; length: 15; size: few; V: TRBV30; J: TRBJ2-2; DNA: TGTGCCTGGAGATCGGGGAGAACGAACACCGGGGAGCTGTTTTTT; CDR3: CAWRSGRTNTGELFF
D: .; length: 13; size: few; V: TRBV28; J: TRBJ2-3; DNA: TGTGCCAGCAGTTTACCCCCCAGAGATACGCAGTATTTT; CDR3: CASSLPPRDTQYF
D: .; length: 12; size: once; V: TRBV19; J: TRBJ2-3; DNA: TGTGCCAGTGGGGCGTTAACAGATACGCAGTATTTT; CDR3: CASGALTDTQYF
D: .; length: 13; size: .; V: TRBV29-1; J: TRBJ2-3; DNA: TGCAGCGTCGCCGATTCGAAGTACAATACGCAGTATTTT; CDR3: CSVADSKYNTQYF
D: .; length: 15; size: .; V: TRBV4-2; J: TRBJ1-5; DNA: TGTGCCAGCAGCCAAGATGGGGGGAAGGATCAGCCCCAGCATTTT; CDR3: CASSQDGGKDQPQHF
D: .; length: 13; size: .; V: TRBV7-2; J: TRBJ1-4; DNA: TGTGCCAGCAGCTCTAGTAGCTGGGAAAAACTGTTTTTT; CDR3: CASSSSSWEKLFF
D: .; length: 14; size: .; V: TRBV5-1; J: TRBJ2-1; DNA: TGCGCCAGCAGCTTTGGGGGCAATTACAATGAGCAGTTCTTC; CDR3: CASSFGGNYNEQFF
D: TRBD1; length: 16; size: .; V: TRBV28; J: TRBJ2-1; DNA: TGTGCCAGCAGTTTATTAGGGGGCGCGAGATACAATGAGCAGTTCTTC; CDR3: CASSLLGGARYNEQFF
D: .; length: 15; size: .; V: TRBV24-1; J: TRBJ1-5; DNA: TGTGCCACCAGTGATTCTAGAACAGGGTATCAGCCCCAGCATTTT; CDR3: CATSDSRTGYQPQHF
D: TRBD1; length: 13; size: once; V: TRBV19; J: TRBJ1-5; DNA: TGTGCCAGTAGTTTCAACCAGGGGGGACCCCAGCATTTT; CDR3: CASSFNQGGPQHF
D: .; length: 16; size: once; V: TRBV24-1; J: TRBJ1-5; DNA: TGTGCCACCAGTGACCGACGACAAAATAGCAATCAGCCCCAGCATTTT; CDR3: CATSDRRQNSNQPQHF
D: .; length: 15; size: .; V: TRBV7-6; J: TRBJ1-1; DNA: TGTGCCAGCAGCTCGGAGGGTGAACGGGGGACTGAAGCTTTCTTT; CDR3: CASSSEGERGTEAFF
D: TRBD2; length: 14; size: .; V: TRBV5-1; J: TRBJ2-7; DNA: TGCGCCAGCAGCTCTCTAGCGGGGAACTACGAGCAGTACTTC; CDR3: CASSSLAGNYEQYF
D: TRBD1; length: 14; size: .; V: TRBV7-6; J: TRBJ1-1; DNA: TGTGCCAGCAGCTCGGGACAGGGGGCTTCTGAAGCTTTCTTT; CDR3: CASSSGQGASEAFF
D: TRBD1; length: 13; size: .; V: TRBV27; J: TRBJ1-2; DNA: TGTGCCTCACTAAGGACAGGGTCGTCGGGCTACACCTTC; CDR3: CASLRTGSSGYTF
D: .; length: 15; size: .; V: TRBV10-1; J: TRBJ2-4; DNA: TGCGCCAGCAGTGAGATGGCCTTCGCCGGGGACATTCAGTACTTC; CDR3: CASSEMAFAGDIQYF
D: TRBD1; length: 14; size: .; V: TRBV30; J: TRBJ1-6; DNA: TGTGCCTGGAGTGTACAACAGGGGAGGTTTCCCCTCCACTTT; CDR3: CAWSVQQGRFPLHF
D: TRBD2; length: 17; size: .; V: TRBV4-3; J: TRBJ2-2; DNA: TGCGCCAGCAGCCAAGAGCGGGCGGGAGTACAGACCGGGGAGCTGTTTTTT; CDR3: CASSQERAGVQTGELFF
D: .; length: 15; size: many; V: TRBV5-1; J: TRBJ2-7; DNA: TGCGCCAGCAGCGACCGGTTGTCGGGGGACTACGAGCAGTACTTC; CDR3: CASSDRLSGDYEQYF
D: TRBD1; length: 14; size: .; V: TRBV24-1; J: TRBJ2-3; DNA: TGTGCCACCAGGGGGACAGGGAAGACAGATACGCAGTATTTT; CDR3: CATRGTGKTDTQYF
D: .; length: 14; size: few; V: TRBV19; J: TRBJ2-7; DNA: TGTGCCAGTAGTATATGGTTGGGGGCAAACGAGCAGTACTTC; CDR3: CASSIWLGANEQYF
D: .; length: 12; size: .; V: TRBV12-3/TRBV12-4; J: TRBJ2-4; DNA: TGTGCCAGCAGTTTCATAGGGGACATTCAGTACTTC; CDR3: CASSFIGDIQYF
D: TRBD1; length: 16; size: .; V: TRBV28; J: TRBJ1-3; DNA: TGTGCCAGCAGTGCATGGACAGGGGGACATGGAAACACCATATATTTT; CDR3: CASSAWTGGHGNTIYF
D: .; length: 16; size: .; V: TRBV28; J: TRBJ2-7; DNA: TGTGCCAGCAGTTTGGGGCTATCACAGAGATTAGGCGAGCAGTACTTC; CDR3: CASSLGLSQRLGEQYF
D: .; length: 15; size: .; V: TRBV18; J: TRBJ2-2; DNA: TGTGCCAGCTCCCCGCAAAAAGGGGACACCGGGGAGCTGTTTTTT; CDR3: CASSPQKGDTGELFF
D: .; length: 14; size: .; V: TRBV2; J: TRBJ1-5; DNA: TGTGCCAGCAGCGCCAGCACAGGGTATCAGCCCCAGCATTTT; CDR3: CASSASTGYQPQHF
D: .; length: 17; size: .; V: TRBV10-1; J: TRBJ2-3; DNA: TGCGCCAGCAGTGAGTCGAATCAGGGAGGGGGGACAGATACGCAGTATTTT; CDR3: CASSESNQGGGTDTQYF
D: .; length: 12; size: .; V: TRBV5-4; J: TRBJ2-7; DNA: TGTGCCAGCAGCTTGTTCAGGGGACAGCAGTACTTC; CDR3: CASSLFRGQQYF
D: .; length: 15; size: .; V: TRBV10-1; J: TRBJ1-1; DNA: TGCGCCAGCAGTGAGTCGACGGGTTACGGCACTGAAGCTTTCTTT; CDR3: CASSESTGYGTEAFF
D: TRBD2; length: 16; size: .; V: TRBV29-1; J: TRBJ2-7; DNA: TGCAGCGTTGAAGCCCTTCACGGGACTAGCGGCTACGAGCAGTACTTC; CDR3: CSVEALHGTSGYEQYF
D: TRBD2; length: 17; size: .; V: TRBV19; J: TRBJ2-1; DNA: TGTGCCAGTAGTACCGGACTAGCGGGAGGCCCGTTCAATGAGCAGTTCTTC; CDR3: CASSTGLAGGPFNEQFF
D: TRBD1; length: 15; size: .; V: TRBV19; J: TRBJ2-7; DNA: TGTGCCAGTAGTATTGTAGGACAGGGGACCTACGAGCAGTACTTC; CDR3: CASSIVGQGTYEQYF
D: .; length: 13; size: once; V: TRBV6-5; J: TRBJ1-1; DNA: TGTGCCAGCCGGGGAGAAAAGAACACTGAAGCTTTCTTT; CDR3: CASRGEKNTEAFF
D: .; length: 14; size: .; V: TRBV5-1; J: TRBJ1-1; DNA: TGCGCCAGCAGCTTGTATATAGCCGCGACTGAAGCTTTCTTT; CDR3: CASSLYIAATEAFF
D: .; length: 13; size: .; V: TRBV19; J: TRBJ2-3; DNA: TGTGCCAGTAGGGAACGGGGCACAGATACGCAGTATTTT; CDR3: CASRERGTDTQYF
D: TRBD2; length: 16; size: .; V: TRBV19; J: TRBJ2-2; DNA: TGTGCCAGCCTGCAGAGGACTAGCAGGGGCGCCGGGGAGCTGTTTTTT; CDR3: CASLQRTSRGAGELFF
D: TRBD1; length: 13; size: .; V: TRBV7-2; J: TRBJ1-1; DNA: TGTGCCAGCACCAGGGACAGGGGCAATGAAGCTTTCTTT; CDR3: CASTRDRGNEAFF
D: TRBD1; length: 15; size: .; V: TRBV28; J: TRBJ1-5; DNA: TGTGCCAGCAGTTACACAGGGGCCCACAATCAGCCCCAGCATTTT; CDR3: CASSYTGAHNQPQHF
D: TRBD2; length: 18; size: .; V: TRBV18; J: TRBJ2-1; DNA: TGTGCCAGCTCACCGGGCAAGACTAGCGGGGGGGCCGGGCGTGAGCAGTTCTTC; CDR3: CASSPGKTSGGAGREQFF
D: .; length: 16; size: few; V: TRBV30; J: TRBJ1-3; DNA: TGTGCCTGGAGTGCCCCGGGAGGGAGCTCTGGAAACACCATATATTTT; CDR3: CAWSAPGGSSGNTIYF
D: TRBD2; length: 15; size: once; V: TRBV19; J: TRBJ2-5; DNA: TGTGCCAGTAGTATGAAACGGGAGGGCCCCAAGACCCAGTACTTC; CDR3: CASSMKREGPKTQYF
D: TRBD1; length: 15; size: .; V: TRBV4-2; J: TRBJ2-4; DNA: TGTGCCAGCAGCCAGGGGGACAGGGTTCAAGACATTCAGTACTTC; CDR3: CASSQGDRVQDIQYF
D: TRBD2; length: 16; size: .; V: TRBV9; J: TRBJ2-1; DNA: TGTGCCAGCAGCCCTCAATCCCTAGCGGGCCACAATGAGCAGTTCTTC; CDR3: CASSPQSLAGHNEQFF
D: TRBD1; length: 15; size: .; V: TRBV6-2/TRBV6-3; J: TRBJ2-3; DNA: TGTGCCAGCAGTTACTCGGGACAGGGCTCAGATACGCAGTATTTT; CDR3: CASSYSGQGSDTQYF
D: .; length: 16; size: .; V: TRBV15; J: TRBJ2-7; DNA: TGTGCCACCAGCTCCCGGGACTGGACTAAAACGGGCGAGCAGTACTTC; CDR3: CATSSRDWTKTGEQYF
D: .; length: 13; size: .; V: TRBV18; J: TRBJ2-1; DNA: TGTGCCAGCTCACTGTCCATCATCGGTGAGCAGTTCTTC; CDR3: CASSLSIIGEQFF
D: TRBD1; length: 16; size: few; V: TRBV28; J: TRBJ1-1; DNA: TGTGCCAGCAGTTTATGGTCAGGGGGCAAGGACACTGAAGCTTTCTTT; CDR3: CASSLWSGGKDTEAFF
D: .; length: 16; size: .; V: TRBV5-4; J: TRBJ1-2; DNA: TGTGCCAGCAGCCTCCTGGGGGCAGGGGCTAACTATGGCTACACCTTC; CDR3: CASSLLGAGANYGYTF
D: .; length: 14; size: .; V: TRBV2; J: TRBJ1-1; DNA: TGTGCCAGCAATCGACACGAAAAGAACACTGAAGCTTTCTTT; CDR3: CASNRHEKNTEAFF
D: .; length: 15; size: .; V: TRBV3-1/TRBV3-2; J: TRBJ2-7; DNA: TGTGCCAGCAGCCAAGGGGGCAGGCCGACCTACGAGCAGTACTTC; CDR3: CASSQGGRPTYEQYF
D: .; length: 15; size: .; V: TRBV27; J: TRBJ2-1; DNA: TGTGCCAGCAGAACTACCCGTGCGGGGTACAATGAGCAGTTCTTC; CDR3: CASRTTRAGYNEQFF
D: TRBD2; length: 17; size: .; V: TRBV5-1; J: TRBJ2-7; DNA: TGCGCCAGCAGCTCAGGACTAGCGGGGGTTTTCTCCTACGAGCAGTACTTC; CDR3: CASSSGLAGVFSYEQYF
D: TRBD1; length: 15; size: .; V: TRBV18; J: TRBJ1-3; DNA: TGTGCCAGCTCACCATCGGGACAGGCTGGAAACACCATATATTTT; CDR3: CASSPSGQAGNTIYF
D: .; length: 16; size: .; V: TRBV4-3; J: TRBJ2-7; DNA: TGCGCCAGCAGCCAAGACGTAACCGCTAGCGTCTACGAGCAGTACTTC; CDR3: CASSQDVTASVYEQYF
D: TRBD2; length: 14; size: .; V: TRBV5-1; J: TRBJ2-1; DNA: TGCGCCAGCAGCTTACTAGCGGGGAACAATGAGCAGTTCTTC; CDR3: CASSLLAGNNEQFF
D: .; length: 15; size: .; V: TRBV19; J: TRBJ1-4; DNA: TGTGCCAGTAGTTCGCAGGGGTGGACTAATGAAAAACTGTTTTTT; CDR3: CASSSQGWTNEKLFF
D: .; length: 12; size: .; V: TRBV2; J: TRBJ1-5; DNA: TGTGCCAGCAGGACTACCAATCAGCCCCAGCATTTT; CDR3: CASRTTNQPQHF
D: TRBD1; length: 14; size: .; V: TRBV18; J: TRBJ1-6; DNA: TGTGCCAGCTCACCAAGGACAGGGAATTCACCCCTCCACTTT; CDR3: CASSPRTGNSPLHF